One T cell receptor (beta chain) is described in this entry. V was pared by 6 bases and J by 5 bases, with 13 bases between. Germline V gives CDR1 MNHEY, CDR2 SVGAGI. The CDR3 contains 13 residues. Original processing methods: Amplification of reference gene primers was used by the study to estimate nucleated cell counts. The protocol was immunoSEQ multiplex PCR, while the TCRdb copy is restricted to in-frame clones and leaves out a portion. Clone size and V and J calls were adopted from that table, with D and trimming inferred from the DNA. The sample contains 200,000 to 300,000 clones, about four fifths of which appear only once. The data belong to a study of blood T cell repertoires in COVID-19. Study-wide background: Some COVID-19 samples were acute and others convalescent; all came from the United States, Italy and Spain. Sample material is recorded as cDNA or gDNA derived from T cells, B-cell-depleted T cells, or PBMCs.

This sequence was found in a woman of 80 years or more with acute or convalescent COVID-19. The V gene is TRBV6-5, the J gene TRBJ1-2; no clear D. Sequences were obtained from peripheral blood. The CDR3 DNA follows: TGTGCCAGCAGCCTGAGCAATCCGTATGGCTACACCTTC. Translation: CASSLSNPYGYTF.